This T cell receptor (beta chain) came from a study of OX40 agonist ivuxolimab in advanced cancers. Whole-study context: At doses from 0.01 to 10 mg/kg, patients were given intravenous ivuxolimab every 2 weeks. Study-wide findings and caveats: Some of the lowest clonal expansion was seen in partial responders at 0.1-3.0 mg/kg.

Trimming removed 2 bases from V and 2 bases from J; junction bases left unmatched: 5. The CDR3 loop spans 15 amino acids. Germline V gene lookup returns CDR1 SGHDT and CDR2 YYEEEE. Libraries were prepared by immunoSEQ multiplex PCR; TCRdb keeps only in-frame clonotypes and omits some of them. The profile shows approximately 51,000 clones, over 65% of them singletons. Worth noting for this clone: Its matching antigen is unknown.

This TCR was recovered from an adult with an advanced solid tumor such as melanoma, head and neck, liver or kidney cancer. This rearrangement joins TRBV5-6 to TRBJ1-1; 8 nucleotides agree with TRBD1. The sample here was CD4+ or CD8+ T cells sorted from blood, taken in a trial of the OX40 agonist ivuxolimab. CDR3 protein: CASSLMDRANTEAFF. The CDR3 DNA is TGTGCCAGCAGCTTAATGGACAGGGCCAACACTGAAGCTTTCTTT. The full variable domain, rest sourced from reference TRBV5-6 and TRBJ1-1, is DAGVTQSPTHLIKTRGQQVTLRCSPKSGHDTVSWYQQALGQGPQFIFQYYEEEERQRGNFPDRFSGHQFPNYSSELNVNALLLGDSALYLCASSLMDRANTEAFFGQGTRLTVV.